The next 19 T cell receptor beta chains were all read from a single sample in a study of blood T cell repertoires in COVID-19. The method was immunoSEQ multiplex PCR; TCRdb's version includes in-frame clones alone and lacks a portion of them. The data hold about 160,000 clones, with approximately 84% observed a single time. Material for sequencing was PBMCs or T cells enriched from blood (not recorded which). The receptors stem from a woman aged 40-49 years with acute COVID-19.

This clone occurred many times. This sample includes further DNA sequences coding for the same CDR3. The J gene is TRBJ2-3, the V gene TRBV7-3; 15 nucleotides line up with TRBD2. Germline CDR1 reads SGHTA; CDR2 reads FQGTGA. The CDR3 spans 16 residues. The J segment lost 7 bases and the V segment lost 2 bases, leaving 4 bases of the junction unmatched. CDR3 amino acids: CASSLSGLAGGNTQYF. CDR3 nucleotides: TGTGCCAGCAGCTTATCTGGACTAGCGGGAGGGAATACGCAGTATTTT.

The V call is TRBV7-9, the J call TRBJ2-3; D remains unclear. The germline V and J ends were trimmed by 5 bases and 3 bases, with 9 bases remaining between them. Per germline, CDR1 SEHNR and CDR2 FQNEAQ (reference sequence). This CDR3 contains 13 residues. The CDR3 is CASSPPGTDTQYF. Here the CDR3 DNA reads TGTGCCAGCAGCCCCCCCGGGACAGATACGCAGTATTTT.

This clone was observed a handful of times. The V gene is TRBV30, the J gene TRBJ2-5, with D unresolved. V lost 2 bases and J 4 bases, leaving 8 bases between the germline ends. The V gene's germline CDR1 is GTSNPN and CDR2 SVGIG (reference sequence). The length of the CDR3 is 12 residues. For the CDR3, the DNA is TGTGCCTGGAGTTCGGTTAGAGAGACCCAGTACTTC. It codes for CAWSSVRETQYF.

This chain connects TRBV5-1 to TRBJ1-2; D call uncertain. Trimming removed 3 bases from V and 3 bases from J, with 9 bases in between. The CDR3 covers 13 residues. Looked up from germline, CDR1 is SGHRS and CDR2 is YFSETQ. This CDR3 reads CASSSGSYYGYTF. The DNA of the CDR3 is TGCGCCAGCAGCTCCGGGTCGTACTATGGCTACACCTTC.

The gene calls are TRBV28 and TRBJ1-4; D is ambiguous. V dropped 4 bases and J dropped 7 bases, with 13 bases sitting between them. Per germline, CDR1 MDHEN and CDR2 SYDVKM. The CDR3 runs 14 residues. CDR3 nucleotide sequence: TGTGCCAGCAGTTCCCCCACATTCCTTGAAAAACTGTTTTTT. Its translation: CASSSPTFLEKLFF.

This sequence joins TRBV19 and TRBJ1-1; maybe TRBD1 (6 bases). CDR3 size: 14 residues. The V end lost 5 bases, the J end lost 4 bases, and 14 bases lay between the germline ends. Germline CDR1 LNHDA, CDR2 SQIVND (reference sequence). CDR3 amino acids: CASSRQGGGTEAFF. DNA of the CDR3: TGTGCCAGTAGTCGACAAGGGGGGGGCACTGAAGCTTTCTTT.

J is TRBJ1-2 and V is TRBV19, with D possibly matching TRBD1 (6 bases). Germline V gene data show CDR1 as LNHDA and CDR2 as SQIVND (reference sequence). The V end was cut by 3 bases, the J end by 4 bases, with 15 bases between. This CDR3 contains 15 residues. The CDR3 here is CASSIARGDSYGYTF. CDR3 DNA sequence: TGTGCCAGTAGTATCGCCAGGGGAGATAGCTATGGCTACACCTTC.

The CDR3 reads CASSPGTVGTEAFF. CDR3 in DNA: TGCGCCAGCAGCCCGGGGACAGTCGGGACTGAAGCTTTCTTT. This sequence joins TRBV5-1 and TRBJ1-1; 7 positions agree with TRBD1. CDR3 length: 14 amino acids. Trimming removed 4 bases from V and 5 bases from J; junction bases left unmatched: 8. Per germline, CDR1 SGHRS and CDR2 YFSETQ. Full variable domain (missing parts from reference TRBV5-1 and TRBJ1-1): KAGVTQTPRYLIKTRGQQVTLSCSPISGHRSVSWYQQTPGQGLQFLFEYFSETQRNKGNFPGRFSGRQFSNSRSEMNVSTLELGDSALYLCASSPGTVGTEAFFGQGTRLTVV.

The chain has TRBV10-3 and TRBJ1-3; D not resolved. V was trimmed by 9 bases and J by 1 base, leaving 13 bases between them. The CDR3 extends over 14 amino acids. CDR1 and CDR2 (germline): ENHRY, SYGVKD. Here the CDR3 reads CAIFDTASGNTIYF. The CDR3, as DNA: TGTGCCATTTTCGACACGGCATCTGGAAACACCATATATTTT.

The genes are TRBV7-9 and TRBJ1-1, with 7 bases lining up with TRBD1. Germline CDR1 is SEHNR and CDR2 is FQNEAQ (reference sequence). The CDR3 sequence is 15 residues long. Losses at the gene ends were 1 base for V and 5 bases for J; bases not matched to a gene: 7. The CDR3 region has the DNA TGTGCCAGCAGCTTAGGACAGGGAGGTGGAACTGAAGCTTTCTTT. Its protein product is CASSLGQGGGTEAFF. Complete variable domain (other parts from reference TRBV7-9 and TRBJ1-1): DTGVSQNPRHKITKRGQNVTFRCDPISEHNRLYWYRQTLGQGPEFLTYFQNEAQLEKSRLLSDRFSAERPKGSFSTLEIQRTEQGDSAMYLCASSLGQGGGTEAFFGQGTRLTVV.

V gene TRBV21-1 combines with J gene TRBJ2-7; no check of the table's D call, TRBD1, against the DNA was made. TRBV21-1 is an annotated pseudogene. The CDR3 covers 20 residues. This CDR3 reads CASSKACRGRGFDESYEQYF. The CDR3 nucleotides read TGTGCCAGCAGCAAAGCTTGCCGGGGCAGGGGCTTTGACGAATCCTACGAGCAGTACTTC.

This clone was recorded a few times. The V call is TRBV3-1 (or the pseudogene TRBV3-2), the J call TRBJ2-3; tentatively, D is TRBD2 (6 bases). Germline V lookup: CDR1 LGHDT, CDR2 YNNKEL (reference sequence). CDR3 length: 22 residues. Trimming removed 4 bases from V and 4 bases from J, with 36 bases in between. In DNA, the CDR3 is TGTGCCAGCAGCCCAACCTACGTCCTCACGGAGGGAGGACCCCTCGGGGCAGATACGCAGTATTTT. Its translation: CASSPTYVLTEGGPLGADTQYF.

This chain connects TRBV29-1 to TRBJ2-5; 11 nucleotides line up with TRBD2. The CDR3 is 14 amino acids. Unmatched junction bases numbered 6, after V lost 4 bases and J lost 5 bases. CDR1 and CDR2 from the germline V gene are SQVTM and ANQGSEA. This CDR3 reads CSVVVAGGFETQYF. The CDR3 DNA reads TGCAGCGTTGTTGTAGCGGGAGGGTTTGAGACCCAGTACTTC.

This clone has only one observation. This chain uses TRBV11-3 with TRBJ2-1; 8 bases are a match to TRBD2. The V and J ends lost 4 bases and 8 bases, in that order; junction bases with no gene match: 10. The CDR3 loop spans 15 amino acids. Germline CDR1 SGHNT, CDR2 YENEEA. The CDR3 loop is CASSYEAGGTDEQFF. The CDR3 DNA reads as TGTGCCAGCAGCTATGAGGCGGGAGGAACAGATGAGCAGTTCTTC.

This chain links TRBV18 with TRBJ1-1, with 7 bases lining up with TRBD1. Germline loops: CDR1 KGHSH, CDR2 LQKENI. This CDR3 is built from 13 residues. Trimming removed 5 bases from V and 0 bases from J; junction bases left unmatched: 0. The CDR3 nucleotides are TGTGCCAGCTCAGGACAGGTGAACACTGAAGCTTTCTTT. Its translation is CASSGQVNTEAFF.

The gene calls are TRBV5-1 and TRBJ2-3; TRBD2 matches at 15 bases. From germline, CDR1 is SGHRS and CDR2 YFSETQ. Trimming took 4 bases from V and 8 from J; bases not matched to a gene: 5. The CDR3 is 15 amino acids. The CDR3 here is CASSLGTSGGSTQYF. The CDR3 DNA reads TGCGCCAGCAGCCTTGGGACTAGCGGGGGGAGTACGCAGTATTTT. Variable domain in full (rest from reference TRBV5-1 and TRBJ2-3): KAGVTQTPRYLIKTRGQQVTLSCSPISGHRSVSWYQQTPGQGLQFLFEYFSETQRNKGNFPGRFSGRQFSNSRSEMNVSTLELGDSALYLCASSLGTSGGSTQYFGPGTRLTVL.

The chain combines TRBV6-4 with TRBJ2-1; 9 nucleotides align to TRBD1. CDR3 length equals 16 residues. The germline gives CDR1 MRHNA, CDR2 SNTAGT. J lost 0 bases, V lost 4 bases, and 4 bases had no gene match. CDR3 nucleotides: TGTGCCAGCAGTGCGACAGGGGGGGACTCCTACAATGAGCAGTTCTTC. Its translation: CASSATGGDSYNEQFF.

The genes are TRBV19 and TRBJ2-5, with 7 bases fitting TRBD1. Trimming at V came to 5 bases and at J to 5 bases, leaving 11 bases not matched to a gene. The CDR3 has 15 residues. Germline V gives CDR1 LNHDA, CDR2 SQIVND (reference sequence). The CDR3 is CASSFQGDPTETQYF. The CDR3 nucleotides are TGTGCCAGTAGTTTCCAGGGGGACCCCACGGAGACCCAGTACTTC. Based on the CDR3 plus reference TRBV19 and TRBJ2-5, the full variable domain is DGGITQSPKYLFRKEGQNVTLSCEQNLNHDAMYWYRQDPGQGLRLIYYSQIVNDFQKGDIAEGYSVSREKKESFPLTVTSAQKNPTAFYLCASSFQGDPTETQYFGPGTRLLVL.

The chain combines TRBV7-9 with TRBJ2-2, with TRBD2 as a possible D gene (5 bases). The germline V gene encodes CDR1 SEHNR and CDR2 FQNEAQ (reference sequence). This CDR3 has 16 residues. The V gene lost 5 bases and the J gene lost 0 bases, with 13 bases spanning the gap. CDR3 DNA: TGTGCCAGCAGCCCCGCTAGCTTCACGAACACCGGGGAGCTGTTTTTT. It specifies CASSPASFTNTGELFF.